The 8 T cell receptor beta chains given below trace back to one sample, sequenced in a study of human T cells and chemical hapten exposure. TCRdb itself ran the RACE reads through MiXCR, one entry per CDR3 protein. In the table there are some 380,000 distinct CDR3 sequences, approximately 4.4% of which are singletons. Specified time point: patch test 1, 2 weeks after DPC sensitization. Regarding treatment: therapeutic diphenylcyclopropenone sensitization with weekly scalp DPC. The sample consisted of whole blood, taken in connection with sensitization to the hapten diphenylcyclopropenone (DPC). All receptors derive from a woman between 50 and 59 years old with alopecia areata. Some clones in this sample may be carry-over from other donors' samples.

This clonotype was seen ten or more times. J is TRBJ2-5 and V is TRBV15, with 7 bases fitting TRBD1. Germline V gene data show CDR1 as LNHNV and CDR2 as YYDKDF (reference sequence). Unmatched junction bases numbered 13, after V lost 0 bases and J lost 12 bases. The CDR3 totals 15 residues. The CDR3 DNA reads TGTGCCACCAGCAGAGACTTGGGACAGCTTACGGCCGAGTACTTC. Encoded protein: CATSRDLGQLTAEYF. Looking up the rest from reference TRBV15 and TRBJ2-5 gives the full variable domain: DAMVIQNPRYQVTQFGKPVTLSCSQTLNHNVMYWYQQKSSQAPKLLFHYYDKDFNNEADTPDNFQSRRPNTSFCFLDIRSPGLGDTAMYLCATSRDLGQLTAEYFGPGTRLLVL.

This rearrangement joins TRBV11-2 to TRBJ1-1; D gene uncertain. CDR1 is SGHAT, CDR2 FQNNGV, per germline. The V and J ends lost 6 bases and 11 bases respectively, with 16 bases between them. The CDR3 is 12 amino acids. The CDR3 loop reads CASRKSPSGAFF. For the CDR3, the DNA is TGTGCCAGCAGGAAAAGCCCCTCCGGGGCTTTCTTT.

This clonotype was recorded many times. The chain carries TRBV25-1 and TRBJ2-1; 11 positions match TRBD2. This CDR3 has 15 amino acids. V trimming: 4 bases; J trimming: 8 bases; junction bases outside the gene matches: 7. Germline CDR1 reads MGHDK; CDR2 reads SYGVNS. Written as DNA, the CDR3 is TGTGCCAGCAGTGTTAGCGGGGGGGGGCTCCATGAGCAGTTCTTC. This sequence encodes CASSVSGGGLHEQFF.

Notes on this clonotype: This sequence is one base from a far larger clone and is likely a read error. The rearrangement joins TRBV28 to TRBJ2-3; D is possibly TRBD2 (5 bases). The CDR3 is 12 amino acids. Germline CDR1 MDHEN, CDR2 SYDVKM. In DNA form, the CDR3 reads TGTGCCGGCAGTTTCGGAGGAGATACGCAGTATTTT. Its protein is CAGSFGGDTQYF.

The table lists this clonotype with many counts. In DNA form, the CDR3 reads TGTGCCAGCAGCTTAACCGGGACAGGGGACTATGGCTACACCTTC. This sequence encodes CASSLTGTGDYGYTF. The chain is built from TRBV5-5 and TRBJ1-2, with 10 bases lining up with TRBD1. CDR1 is SGHKS, CDR2 YYEKEE, per germline (reference sequence). This CDR3 is built from 15 residues. The junction had 4 bases not matched to a gene; V was cut back by 2 bases and J by 3 bases.

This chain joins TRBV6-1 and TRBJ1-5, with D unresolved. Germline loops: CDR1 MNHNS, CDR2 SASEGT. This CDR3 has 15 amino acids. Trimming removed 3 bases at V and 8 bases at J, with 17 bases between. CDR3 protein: CASSDMIGLREPQHF. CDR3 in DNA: TGTGCCAGCAGTGACATGATCGGGCTTAGAGAGCCCCAGCATTTT.

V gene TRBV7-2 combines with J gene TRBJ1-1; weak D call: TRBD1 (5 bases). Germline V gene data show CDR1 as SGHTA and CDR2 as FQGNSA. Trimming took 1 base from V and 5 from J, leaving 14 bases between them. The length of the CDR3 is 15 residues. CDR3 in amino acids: CASSLGTNRGTEAFF. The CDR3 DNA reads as TGTGCCAGCAGCTTAGGGACAAACCGGGGGACTGAAGCTTTCTTT.

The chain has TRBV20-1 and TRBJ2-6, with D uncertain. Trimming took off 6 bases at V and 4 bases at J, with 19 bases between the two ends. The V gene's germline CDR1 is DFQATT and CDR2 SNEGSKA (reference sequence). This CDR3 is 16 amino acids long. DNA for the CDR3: TGCAGTGCCCACCCCCTTGGAGTCGCGGGGGCCAACGTCCTGACTTTC. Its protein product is CSAHPLGVAGANVLTF.